This T cell receptor beta chain came from a study of blood T cells in healthy people across ages. For the second PCR, which ran for about 6 to 12 cycles, a sample-barcoded 5' primer and a J-beta primer mix were used. A single record per CDR3 protein comes from TCRdb applying MiXCR to the 5' RACE reads. The repertoire consists of 1.5 million to 2 million distinct CDR3 sequences, with 30% to 40% occurring once and the leading ten covering about 11%. Sequencing input: blood. This receptor was obtained from a woman aged 30 to 39 in good health.

CDR3 DNA: TGTGCCAGCAGTTACGGGGCCCTACCCGGGGAGCTGTTTTTT. Its translation is CASSYGALPGELFF. The chain employs TRBV6-5 and TRBJ2-2; D may be TRBD1 (5 bases). Trimming cost V 2 bases and J 6 bases, with 10 bases left between them. Germline V gene lookup returns CDR1 MNHEY and CDR2 SVGAGI. This CDR3 is built from 14 residues.